Listed here are 8 T cell receptor beta chains from one sample, sequenced in a study of T cell repertoires in aging, cancer and after chemotherapy. Multiplex touch-down PCR with TRB-A/B primers amplified rearranged V-D-J TRB sequences. Each CDR3 protein gets one entry after TCRdb re-called the multiplex PCR reads with MiXCR. This sample has around 13,000 distinct CDR3 sequences; less than 25% occur once, and the top ten carry around 6%. Amplification of TCR beta used genomic DNA extracted from peripheral blood. Sequenced: blood. The source of these receptors is a human donor in good health.

By share, this clonotype ranks as medium-sized. The gene calls are TRBV12-3 or TRBV12-4 and TRBJ1-2, with D possibly TRBD1 on 5 matching bases. The V gene lost 7 bases and the J gene lost 2 bases, with 23 bases spanning the gap. This CDR3 comprises 17 residues. The chain's CDR3 is CASTPRGTGQENYGYTF. In DNA, the CDR3 is TGTGCCAGCACTCCCCGGGGTACGGGGCAAGAGAACTATGGCTACACCTTC.

The genes are TRBV24-1 and TRBJ2-3, with D unresolved. The CDR3 contains 13 residues. Trimming left V 3 bases short and J 2 bases short, with 5 bases between. The germline CDR1 and CDR2 sequences are KGHDR and SFDVKD. The CDR3 region has the DNA TGTGCCACCAGTGATGAGGCCACAGATACGCAGTATTTT. Translation: CATSDEATDTQYF.

This clonotype was detected a few times. This chain uses TRBV12-3 or TRBV12-4 with TRBJ2-7; the D gene is possibly TRBD1 (6 bases). The CDR3 has 13 residues. The CDR3 sequence is CASGWGPTYEQYF. The DNA for the CDR3 is TGTGCTAGTGGTTGGGGGCCCACCTACGAGCAGTACTTC.

V is TRBV11-2 and J is TRBJ1-1, with D hard to call. Deletions cut 5 bases from V and 0 bases from J, with 10 bases between. Germline V lookup: CDR1 SGHAT, CDR2 FQNNGV. This CDR3 has 14 amino acids. In DNA form, the CDR3 reads TGTGCCAGCAGCCCCTCGGGCCTGAACACTGAAGCTTTCTTT. Amino acid sequence: CASSPSGLNTEAFF.

The table lists this clonotype with a few counts. The rearrangement uses TRBV20-1 and TRBJ1-1; no clear D. The CDR3 is 12 amino acids. The germline gives CDR1 DFQATT, CDR2 SNEGSKA (reference sequence). The V end was cut by 2 bases, the J end by 1 base, with 5 bases between. This chain's CDR3 is CSARRANTEAFF. The CDR3 DNA follows: TGCAGTGCTAGACGGGCGAACACTGAAGCTTTCTTT.

In its sample, this clonotype is medium-sized. The V gene is TRBV19, the J gene TRBJ1-1; D gene uncertain. Germline V CDR1 and CDR2: LNHDA, SQIVND (reference sequence). The CDR3 totals 14 residues. Trimming shortened V by 3 bases and J by 1 base, and 9 bases separated the two germline ends. CDR3 residues: CASSILAGNTEAFF. The CDR3 nucleotides are TGTGCCAGTAGTATTTTGGCAGGGAACACTGAAGCTTTCTTT.

This clonotype was counted between two and nine times. The chain joins TRBV7-9 to TRBJ2-1, with D unclear. Germline V CDR1 and CDR2: SEHNR, FQNEAQ (reference sequence). CDR3 length: 11 amino acids. V gave up 6 bases and J gave up 7 bases, with 7 bases separating them. In nucleotides, the CDR3 is TGTGCCAGCAGTAGGCGGAATGAGCAGTTCTTC. Translation: CASSRRNEQFF.

The J gene is TRBJ2-5, the V gene TRBV6-6; 9 bases match TRBD2. Germline V gives CDR1 MNHNY, CDR2 SVGAGI (reference sequence). The junction had 10 bases not matched to a gene; V was cut back by 7 bases and J by 1 base. This CDR3 has 16 residues. CDR3 bases: TGTGCCAGCACTCCGCCCGCGACTAGCGGCCAAGAGACCCAGTACTTC. Translated, it gives CASTPPATSGQETQYF.